This T cell receptor beta chain derives from a study of technical replicates of blood from a handful of donors. Assay: immunoSEQ multiplex PCR; the TCRdb copy retains only in-frame clones and omits some. The data hold 60,000 to 75,000 clones, with about 97% observed a single time. The V and J ends lost 4 bases and 2 bases, in that order; junction bases with no gene match: 4. Germline CDR1 is SNHLY and CDR2 is FYNNEI. The length of the CDR3 is 16 residues. Sequences were obtained from T cells isolated from PBMCs. This sequence joins TRBV2 and TRBJ2-4, with 11 nucleotides matching TRBD2. This TCR was recovered from a human donor in good health. CDR3 in amino acids: CASSGVAGGPKNIQYF. CDR3 sequence (DNA): TGTGCCAGCAGTGGGGTAGCGGGGGGGCCCAAAAACATTCAGTACTTC.